This T cell receptor (beta chain) was captured in a study of T cells in women clearing cervical HPV infection. Germline-derived CDR1 and CDR2 are SQVTM and ANQGSEA. This CDR3 is 13 amino acids long. Unmatched junction bases numbered 3, after V lost 6 bases and J lost 6 bases. Regarding the study as a whole: TRBV6-7 relative abundance averaged roughly 0.1% in cases and approximately 0.15% in controls. CIN3+ cases had significantly higher TCR richness than controls; evenness did not differ.

Clones were read by immunoSEQ multiplex PCR, and TCRdb kept only the in-frame ones, dropping some. The sample table sets out approximately 20,000 clones. A word on this clone: No antigen is known for it. The read falls 3 residues short of the CDR3 end, and the missing part is taken from the germline J gene.

The origin of this receptor is a woman aged 18-69 years with a cervical HPV16 infection that either progressed to CIN3+ or cleared (not recorded which). The sequenced sample consisted of blood buffy coat. This chain connects TRBV29-1 to TRBJ1-6; the match to TRBD1 covers 9 bases. The CDR3 sequence: CSVGQGGNSPLHF. The CDR3 bases that were read are TGCAGCGTGGGACAGGGCGGTAATTCACCC.